This T cell receptor beta chain was found in a study of blood T cell repertoires in COVID-19. Study-level background: From the United States, Italy and Spain came samples of acute and convalescent COVID-19. Nucleic acid was either cDNA or gDNA, and it came from T cells, B-cell-depleted T cells, or PBMCs.

As processed by the authors: Estimation of nucleated cell counts relied on the amplification of reference gene primers. Using immunoSEQ multiplex PCR, the repertoire was profiled, and TCRdb retains in-frame clones only, with some absent. From that table come the V and J calls and clone size; the DNA was used to work out D and trimming. The sample carries 350,000 to 400,000 clones, around 89% recorded once. Germline CDR1 is SGHTA and CDR2 is FQGNSA. The CDR3 spans 14 residues. V lost 5 bases, J lost 8 bases, and 7 bases stayed unmatched. Sequenced: peripheral blood. This clonotype was sampled from a man between 18 and 35 years old with active or convalescent COVID-19. The rearrangement joins TRBV7-2 to TRBJ1-5, with TRBD1 matching 9 bases. CDR3 nucleotide sequence: TGTGCCAGCAGCCCCGGGACAGGGTTGGAGCCCCAGCATTTT. Translated, it gives CASSPGTGLEPQHF.